These 10 T cell receptor beta chains were sequenced from one sample in a study of human T cells and chemical hapten exposure. TCRdb redid the calling of the RACE reads with MiXCR, one entry per CDR3 protein. The profile covers 96,000 or so distinct CDR3 sequences, with 7.5% to 10% appearing a single time and around 2% taken by the ten largest. Documented time point: patch test 2, 6 weeks after DPC sensitization. The treatment here: therapeutic diphenylcyclopropenone sensitization with weekly scalp DPC. Sequences were derived from whole blood, sampled in connection with sensitization to the hapten diphenylcyclopropenone (DPC). The receptors were sampled from a woman aged 40 to 49 with alopecia areata. Some clones in this sample may be carry-over from other donors' samples.

This clonotype was found many times. This chain links TRBV13 with TRBJ2-1; 9 bases line up with TRBD2. CDR3 length: 16 residues. Trimming took 2 bases from V and 5 from J; bases not matched to a gene: 7. CDR1 and CDR2 from the germline V gene are PRHDT and FYEKMQ (reference sequence). Here the CDR3 reads CASSLLGTSRNNEQFF. Written as DNA, the CDR3 is TGTGCCAGCAGCTTACTAGGGACTAGCAGAAACAATGAGCAGTTCTTC.

This clonotype has only a few counts. This sequence joins TRBV28 and TRBJ2-7; possible D gene TRBD1, 6 bases. The CDR3 totals 12 residues. Germline V CDR1 and CDR2: MDHEN, SYDVKM. The CDR3 here is CASSGGEGQKRV. The CDR3 nucleotides are TGTGCCAGCAGCGGAGGCGAAGGACAGAAAAGAGTC.

This clonotype was counted a few times. The chain joins TRBV7-6 to TRBJ2-7, with TRBD2 matching over 11 bases. Trimming cost V 6 bases and J 5 bases; bases outside gene matches: 15. The germline V gene encodes CDR1 SGHVS and CDR2 FNYEAQ. The CDR3 is made up of 17 amino acids. The CDR3 nucleotides are TGTGCCAGCAGTCCCGCGGGAGCGACTAGCGGGATCAACGAGCAGTACTTC. Translated: CASSPAGATSGINEQYF. Filled out from reference TRBV7-6 and TRBJ2-7, the complete variable domain reads GAGVSQSPRYKVTKRGQDVALRCDPISGHVSLYWYRQALGQGPEFLTYFNYEAQQDKSGLPNDRFSAERPEGSISTLTIQRTEQRDSAMYRCASSPAGATSGINEQYFGPGTRLTVT.

This CDR3 reads CSVSNIDEQFF. CDR3 sequence (DNA): TGCAGCGTTTCGAACATCGATGAGCAGTTCTTC. The V and J genes are TRBV29-1 and TRBJ2-1; no definite D call. The CDR3 length is 11 residues. Looked up from germline, CDR1 is SQVTM and CDR2 is ANQGSEA. The V gene lost 5 bases and the J gene lost 8 bases, with 10 bases spanning the gap.

This clonotype was counted ten times or more. V is TRBV4-1 and J is TRBJ2-7, with D maybe TRBD2 (6 bases). The CDR3 is made up of 22 amino acids. Germline CDR1 MGHRA, CDR2 YSYEKL. The V and J ends lost 3 bases and 6 bases respectively, with 39 bases between them. The CDR3 spells CASSHPPISFARLRETLPEQYF. The DNA of the CDR3 is TGCGCCAGCAGCCACCCCCCTATATCGTTTGCGCGACTACGGGAGACACTTCCCGAGCAGTACTTC.

This clonotype was observed many times. Mismatch with germline at one junction end may stem from a read error. V usage is TRBV6-2 or TRBV6-3 and J usage is TRBJ1-5, with D maybe TRBD1 (5 bases). Germline CDR1 and CDR2: MNHEY and SVGEGT. The CDR3 has 12 residues. The CDR3 protein is CASSYSIGPGLF. The CDR3 nucleotides are TGTGCCAGCAGTTACTCGATTGGACCGGGGCTCTTT.

This clonotype occurred many times. V and J are TRBV20-1 and TRBJ2-5, with 14 nucleotides matching TRBD2. CDR1 and CDR2 (germline): DFQATT, SNEGSKA (reference sequence). The CDR3 extends over 18 amino acids. The ends lost 1 base at V and 4 bases at J; junction bases unmatched: 11. The CDR3 nucleotides read TGCAGTGCTAGAGTGGTCGGGACTAGCGGGAGCTTTCTAGAGACCCAGTACTTC. Translating gives CSARVVGTSGSFLETQYF.

This clonotype came up a few times. The genes are TRBV10-3 and TRBJ2-5, with a possible D match to TRBD2 (6 bases). V was clipped by 11 bases and J by 1 base, with 17 bases between them. The CDR3 is 14 amino acids. Germline V gives CDR1 ENHRY, CDR2 SYGVKD. CDR3 residues: CAANPGVGQETQYF. The DNA for the CDR3 is TGTGCCGCCAACCCGGGGGTAGGCCAAGAGACCCAGTACTTC.

This clonotype was observed many times. The chain links TRBV6-5 to TRBJ2-5; D is tentatively TRBD1 or TRBD2 (6 bases each). Germline values: CDR1 MNHEY, CDR2 SVGAGI. The length of the CDR3 is 14 residues. The V end was cut by 2 bases, the J end by 2 bases, with 9 bases between. The CDR3: CASSYRGEQETQYF. The CDR3 DNA follows: TGTGCCAGCAGTTACAGGGGGGAACAAGAGACCCAGTACTTC.

This clonotype was picked up a small number of times. The J gene is TRBJ2-1, the V gene TRBV29-1; D is unclear. The V end was cut by 4 bases, the J end by 12 bases, with 10 bases between. The germline CDR1 and CDR2 sequences are SQVTM and ANQGSEA. This CDR3 has 10 amino acids. The CDR3 loop reads CSVVEVLQFF. The DNA of the CDR3 is TGCAGCGTTGTTGAAGTGTTGCAGTTCTTC.